The T cell receptor (beta chain) under discussion was sequenced for a study of blood T cell repertoires in COVID-19. Study overall: T cells, B-cell-depleted T cells, or PBMCs supplied cDNA or gDNA.

Sequencing used immunoSEQ multiplex PCR; TCRdb keeps in-frame clones, though not all of them. The table includes under 200,000 clones, about 88% detected once. V shed 3 bases, J shed 2 bases, and the junction held 4 bases outside the gene matches. CDR3 length: 16 amino acids. Germline CDR1 reads SGHNT; CDR2 reads YENEEA. Sequencing was done on a sample of peripheral blood. The chain has TRBV11-3 and TRBJ2-2; TRBD2 matches at 9 bases. The clonotype originates from a man between 65 and 80 years old with active or convalescent COVID-19. The CDR3 coding sequence is TGTGCCAGCAGCTTCGGCGGGAGGGGAAACACCGGGGAGCTGTTTTTT. Protein sequence: CASSFGGRGNTGELFF.